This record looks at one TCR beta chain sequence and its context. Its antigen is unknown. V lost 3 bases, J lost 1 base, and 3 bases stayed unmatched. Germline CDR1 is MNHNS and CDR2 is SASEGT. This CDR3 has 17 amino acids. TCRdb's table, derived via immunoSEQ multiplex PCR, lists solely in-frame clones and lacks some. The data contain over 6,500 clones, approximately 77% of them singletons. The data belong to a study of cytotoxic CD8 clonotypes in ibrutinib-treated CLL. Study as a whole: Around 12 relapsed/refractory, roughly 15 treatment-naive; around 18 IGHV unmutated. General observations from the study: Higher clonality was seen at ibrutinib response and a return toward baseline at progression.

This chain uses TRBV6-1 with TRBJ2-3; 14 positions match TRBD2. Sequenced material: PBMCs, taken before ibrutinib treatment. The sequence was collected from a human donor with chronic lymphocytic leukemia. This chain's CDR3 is CASSEMTSGRGTDTQYF. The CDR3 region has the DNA TGTGCCAGCAGTGAGATGACTAGCGGGAGGGGCACAGATACGCAGTATTTT.